This T cell receptor (beta chain) was observed in a study of T cell repertoires in cytomegalovirus infection (dated by TCRdb to about 2019). About the study as a whole: The peptide stimulations were aimed at well-studied HLA-B-restricted epitopes as well as recently identified HLA-C-restricted CMV epitopes, whose presentation resists viral immunomodulation. Donor HLA type was relevant to the analysis, as public TCR beta signatures indicated carriage of CMV infection together with the matching HLA type. Broader findings and caveats from the paper: The ex vivo response was dominated by HLA-C-restricted CMV-specific TCR beta clonotypes, and the single most frequent clonotype in two of eight donors was supplied by these HLA-C-restricted clonotypes. Cumulative frequency of public TCR beta family members discriminated carriers of CMV infection plus the relevant HLA type in this cohort and an independent roughly 330-donor cohort.

CDR1 MGHRA and CDR2 YSYEKL were looked up in the germline V gene. Cut back by 0 bases and 2 bases, the V and J ends lie 14 bases apart. The CDR3 goes from the cysteine to the phenylalanine over 17 residues. Solely the CDR3 DNA is kept, with 51 bases framed from the first base. This clonotype was seen more than once but under ten times. Its binding antigen is unknown. No per-base quality is available; no much larger clone lies one base away. Sequenced using an Illumina HiSeq 1500. Starting from the raw public reads, TCRdb applied fastp trimming at Q25, assembled clones with MiXCR and retained in-frame beta chains. Every distinct CDR3 protein forms one entry, paired with its most common genes and DNA. Across this sample there are roughly 500,000 distinct CDR3 sequences, with approximately 40% seen only once. 43% of the sample lies in the top ten. This sample's treatment or condition label indicates: in vitro stimulation with specific CMV peptide epitopes to enrich CMV-specific T cells.

This receptor was taken from a human donor in good health (CMV status not recorded). Some clones in this sample may be carry-over from other donors' samples. The V and J genes are TRBV4-1 and TRBJ1-5; a confident D gene designation cannot be given. The specimen was cultured PBMCs, collected from culture after CMV antigen stimulation. The CDR3 here reads CASSQDWERSGNQPQHF. DNA sequence: TGCGCCAGCAGCCAAGATTGGGAAAGAAGCGGCAATCAGCCCCAGCATTTT.